The subject of this entry is one T cell receptor (beta chain). The antigen is unknown. The data were obtained in a study of cytomegalovirus exposure and HLA in healthy donors. General study results and limits: In a later analysis, donors in an Asian-associated ancestry cluster reportedly had fewer N-insertions in productive TCRs than the cohort mean. Cytomegalovirus-associated status was assigned to about 160 TCR beta chains.

Losses at the gene ends were 1 base for V and 5 bases for J; bases not matched to a gene: 3. The CDR3 has 13 amino acids. Germline lookup yields CDR1 SGHTS and CDR2 YDEGEE. The PCR was carried out with 60 Vbeta primers and 13 Jbeta primers. Repertoires were generated with immunoSEQ multiplex PCR, while TCRdb's copy carries only in-frame clones and drops some. Its clone listing holds over 100,000 clones. The chain is built from TRBV5-8 and TRBJ2-7; 7 bases fit TRBD1. The sequence was obtained from a man younger than 30 in good health and CMV-seronegative. Input material: PBMCs. For the CDR3, the DNA is TGTGCCAGCAGCTTGCGACAGGGTGACGAGCAGTACTTC. It translates to CASSLRQGDEQYF.